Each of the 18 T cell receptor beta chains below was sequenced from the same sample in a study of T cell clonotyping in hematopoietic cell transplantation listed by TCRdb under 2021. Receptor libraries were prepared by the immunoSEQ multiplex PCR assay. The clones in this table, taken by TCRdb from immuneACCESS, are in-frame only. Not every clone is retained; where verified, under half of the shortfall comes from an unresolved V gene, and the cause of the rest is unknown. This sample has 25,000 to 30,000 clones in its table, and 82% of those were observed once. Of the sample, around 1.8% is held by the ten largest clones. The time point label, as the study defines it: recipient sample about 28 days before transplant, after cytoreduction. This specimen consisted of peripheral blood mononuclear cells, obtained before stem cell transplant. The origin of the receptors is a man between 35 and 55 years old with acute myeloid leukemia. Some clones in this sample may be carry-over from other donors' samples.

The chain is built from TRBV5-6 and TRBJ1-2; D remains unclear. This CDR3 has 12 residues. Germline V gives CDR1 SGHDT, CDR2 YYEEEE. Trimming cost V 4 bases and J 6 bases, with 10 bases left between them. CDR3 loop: CASSPNRDGYTF. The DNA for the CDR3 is TGTGCCAGCAGCCCCAACCGGGATGGCTACACCTTC. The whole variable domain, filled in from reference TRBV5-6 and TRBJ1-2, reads DAGVTQSPTHLIKTRGQQVTLRCSPKSGHDTVSWYQQALGQGPQFIFQYYEEEERQRGNFPDRFSGHQFPNYSSELNVNALLLGDSALYLCASSPNRDGYTFGSGTRLTVV.

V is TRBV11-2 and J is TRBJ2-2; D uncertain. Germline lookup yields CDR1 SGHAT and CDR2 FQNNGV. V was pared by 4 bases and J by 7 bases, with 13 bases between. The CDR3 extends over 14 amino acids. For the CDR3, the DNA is TGTGCCAGCAGCTCGTCGAGTGTCGGCGGGGAGCTGTTTTTT. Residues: CASSSSSVGGELFF.

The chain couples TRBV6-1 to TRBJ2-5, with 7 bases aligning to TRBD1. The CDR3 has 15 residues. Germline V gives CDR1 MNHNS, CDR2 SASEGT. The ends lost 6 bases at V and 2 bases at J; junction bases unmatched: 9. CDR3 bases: TGTGCCAGCAGAGTCAACAGGGGCCCACAAGAGACCCAGTACTTC. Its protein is CASRVNRGPQETQYF.

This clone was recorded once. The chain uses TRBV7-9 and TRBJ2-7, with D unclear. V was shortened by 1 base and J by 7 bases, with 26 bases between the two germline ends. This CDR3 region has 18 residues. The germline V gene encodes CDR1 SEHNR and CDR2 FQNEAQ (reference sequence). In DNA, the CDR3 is TGTGCCAGCAGCTTAGTTTCATTGCGGCTGGGCTCGAGAGGAGAGCAGTACTTC. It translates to CASSLVSLRLGSRGEQYF.

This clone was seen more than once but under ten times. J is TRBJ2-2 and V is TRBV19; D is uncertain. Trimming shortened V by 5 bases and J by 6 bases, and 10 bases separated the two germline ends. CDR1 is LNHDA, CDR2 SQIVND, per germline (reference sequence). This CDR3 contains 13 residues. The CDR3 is CASSPGPAGELFF. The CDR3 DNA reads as TGTGCCAGTAGTCCAGGACCCGCCGGGGAGCTGTTTTTT.

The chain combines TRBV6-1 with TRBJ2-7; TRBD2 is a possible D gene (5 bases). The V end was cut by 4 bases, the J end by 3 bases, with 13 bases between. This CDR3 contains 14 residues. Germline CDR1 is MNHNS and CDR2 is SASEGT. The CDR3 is CASSVTLGYYEQYF. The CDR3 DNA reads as TGTGCCAGCAGTGTAACACTAGGGTACTACGAGCAGTACTTC.

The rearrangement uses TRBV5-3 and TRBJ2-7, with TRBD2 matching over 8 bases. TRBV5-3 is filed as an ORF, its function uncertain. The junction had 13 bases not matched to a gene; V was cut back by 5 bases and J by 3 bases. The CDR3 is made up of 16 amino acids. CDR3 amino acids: CARSNLPGGIVYEQYF. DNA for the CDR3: TGTGCCAGAAGTAACCTGCCGGGGGGGATTGTCTACGAGCAGTACTTC.

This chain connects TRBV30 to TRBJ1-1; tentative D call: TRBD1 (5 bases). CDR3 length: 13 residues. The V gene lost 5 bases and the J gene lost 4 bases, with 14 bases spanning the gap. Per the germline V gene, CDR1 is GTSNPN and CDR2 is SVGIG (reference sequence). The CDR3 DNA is TGTGCCTGGTCCACAGGCTATGTCACTGAAGCTTTCTTT. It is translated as CAWSTGYVTEAFF.

The CDR3: CASRPAERNTEAFF. The DNA of the CDR3 is TGTGCCAGCAGGCCAGCGGAACGGAACACTGAAGCTTTCTTT. The V gene is TRBV6-5, the J gene TRBJ1-1, with D hard to call. Germline values: CDR1 MNHEY, CDR2 SVGAGI. The CDR3 spans 14 residues. V dropped 6 bases and J dropped 1 base, with 12 bases sitting between them.

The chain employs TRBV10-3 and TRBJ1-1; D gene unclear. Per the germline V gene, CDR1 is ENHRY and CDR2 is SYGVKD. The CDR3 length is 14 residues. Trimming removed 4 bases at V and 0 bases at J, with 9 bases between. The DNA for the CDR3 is TGTGCCATCAGTGCCGGTAATATGAACACTGAAGCTTTCTTT. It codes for CAISAGNMNTEAFF.

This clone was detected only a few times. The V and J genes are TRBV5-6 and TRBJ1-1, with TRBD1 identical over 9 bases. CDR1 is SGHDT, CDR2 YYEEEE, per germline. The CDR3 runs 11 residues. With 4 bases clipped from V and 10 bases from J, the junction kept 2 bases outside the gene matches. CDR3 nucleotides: TGTGCCAGCAGCGCGGGACAGGGAGCTTTCTTT. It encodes CASSAGQGAFF.

The CDR3: CASSPRGASGGYEQYF. DNA for the CDR3: TGCGCCAGCAGTCCGCGAGGGGCTAGCGGGGGGTACGAGCAGTACTTC. The rearrangement uses TRBV4-1 and TRBJ2-7; 11 bases fit TRBD2. The CDR3 loop spans 16 amino acids. The trim removed 6 bases at V and 4 bases at J, leaving 11 bases unmatched. Looked up from germline, CDR1 is MGHRA and CDR2 is YSYEKL.

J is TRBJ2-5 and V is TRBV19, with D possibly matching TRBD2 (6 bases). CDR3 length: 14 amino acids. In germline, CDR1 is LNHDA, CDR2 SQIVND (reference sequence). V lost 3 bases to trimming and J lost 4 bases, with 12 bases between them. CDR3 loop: CASSIGGVGETQYF. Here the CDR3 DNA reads TGTGCCAGTAGTATCGGGGGAGTGGGAGAGACCCAGTACTTC.

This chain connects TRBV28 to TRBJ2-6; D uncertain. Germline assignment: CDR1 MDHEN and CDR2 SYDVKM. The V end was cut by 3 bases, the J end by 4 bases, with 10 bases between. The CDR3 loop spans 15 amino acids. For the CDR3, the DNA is TGTGCCAGCAGTTTCCCCACGACAGGGGCCAACGTCCTGACTTTC. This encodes CASSFPTTGANVLTF.

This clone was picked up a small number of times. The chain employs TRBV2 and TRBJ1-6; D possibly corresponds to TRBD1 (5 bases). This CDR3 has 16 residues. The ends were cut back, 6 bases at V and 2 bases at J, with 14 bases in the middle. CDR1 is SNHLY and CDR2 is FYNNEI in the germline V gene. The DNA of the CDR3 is TGTGCCAGCAGGGATTCCGGCAGGGCCTATAATTCACCCCTCCACTTT. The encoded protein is CASRDSGRAYNSPLHF.

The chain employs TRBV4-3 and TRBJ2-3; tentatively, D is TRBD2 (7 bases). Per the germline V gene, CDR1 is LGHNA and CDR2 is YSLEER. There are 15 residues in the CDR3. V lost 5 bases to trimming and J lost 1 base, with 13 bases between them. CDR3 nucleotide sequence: TGCGCCAGCAGCAGGGGCGGGGGCGGCACAGATACGCAGTATTTT. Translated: CASSRGGGGTDTQYF.

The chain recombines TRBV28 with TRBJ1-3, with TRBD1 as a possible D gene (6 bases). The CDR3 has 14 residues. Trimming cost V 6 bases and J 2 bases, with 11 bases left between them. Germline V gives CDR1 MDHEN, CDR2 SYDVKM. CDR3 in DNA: TGTGCCAGCAGCCAAGGGGGAACTGGAAACACCATATATTTT. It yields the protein CASSQGGTGNTIYF.

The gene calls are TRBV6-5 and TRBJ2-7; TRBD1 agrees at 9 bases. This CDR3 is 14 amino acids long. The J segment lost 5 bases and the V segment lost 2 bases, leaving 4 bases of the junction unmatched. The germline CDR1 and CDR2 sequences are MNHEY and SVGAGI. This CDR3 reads CASSYTGGEDEQYF. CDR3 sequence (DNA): TGTGCCAGCAGTTACACAGGGGGCGAGGACGAGCAGTACTTC.